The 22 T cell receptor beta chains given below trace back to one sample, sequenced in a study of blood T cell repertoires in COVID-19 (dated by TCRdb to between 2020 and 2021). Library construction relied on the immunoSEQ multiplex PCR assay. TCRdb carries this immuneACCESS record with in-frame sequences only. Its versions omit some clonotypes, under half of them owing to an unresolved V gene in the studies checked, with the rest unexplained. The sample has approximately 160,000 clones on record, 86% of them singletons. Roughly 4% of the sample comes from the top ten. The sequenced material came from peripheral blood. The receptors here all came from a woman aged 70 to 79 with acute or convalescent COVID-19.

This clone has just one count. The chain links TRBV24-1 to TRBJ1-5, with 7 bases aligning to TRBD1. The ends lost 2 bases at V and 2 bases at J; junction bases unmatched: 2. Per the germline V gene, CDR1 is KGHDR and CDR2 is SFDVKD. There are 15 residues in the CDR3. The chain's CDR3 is CATSDSTGGNQPQHF. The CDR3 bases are TGTGCCACCAGTGATTCTACAGGGGGCAATCAGCCCCAGCATTTT.

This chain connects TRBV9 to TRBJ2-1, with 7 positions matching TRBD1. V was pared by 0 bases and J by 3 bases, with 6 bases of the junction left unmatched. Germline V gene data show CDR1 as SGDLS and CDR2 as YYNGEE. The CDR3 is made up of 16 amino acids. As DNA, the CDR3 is TGTGCCAGCAGCGTAGCTTTAGACAGGGACTACAATGAGCAGTTCTTC. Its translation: CASSVALDRDYNEQFF.

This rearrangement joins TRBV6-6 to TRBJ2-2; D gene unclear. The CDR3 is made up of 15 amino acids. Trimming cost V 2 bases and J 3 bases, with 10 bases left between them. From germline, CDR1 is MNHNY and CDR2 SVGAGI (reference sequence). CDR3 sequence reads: CASSYRSTDTGELFF. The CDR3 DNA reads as TGTGCCAGCAGTTACCGGTCCACCGACACCGGGGAGCTGTTTTTT.

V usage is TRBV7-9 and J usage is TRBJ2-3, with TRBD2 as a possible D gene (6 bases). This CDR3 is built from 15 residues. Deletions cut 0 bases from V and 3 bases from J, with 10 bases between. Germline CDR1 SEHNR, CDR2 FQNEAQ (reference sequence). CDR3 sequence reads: CASSLAGGFTDTQYF. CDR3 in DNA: TGTGCCAGCAGCTTAGCTGGGGGGTTTACAGATACGCAGTATTTT.

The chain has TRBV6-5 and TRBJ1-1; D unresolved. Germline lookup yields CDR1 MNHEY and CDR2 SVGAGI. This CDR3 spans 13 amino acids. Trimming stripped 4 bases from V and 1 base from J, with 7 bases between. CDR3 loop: CASSLRRNTEAFF. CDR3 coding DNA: TGTGCCAGCAGTTTGCGAAGGAACACTGAAGCTTTCTTT.

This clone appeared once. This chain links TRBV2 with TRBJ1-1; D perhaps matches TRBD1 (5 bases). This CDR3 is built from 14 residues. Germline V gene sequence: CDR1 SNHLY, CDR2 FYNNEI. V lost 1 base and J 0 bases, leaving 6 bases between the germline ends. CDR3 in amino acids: CASSEGGVNTEAFF. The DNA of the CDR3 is TGTGCCAGCAGTGAAGGGGGGGTGAACACTGAAGCTTTCTTT. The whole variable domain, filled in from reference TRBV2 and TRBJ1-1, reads EPEVTQTPSHQVTQMGQEVILRCVPISNHLYFYWYRQILGQKVEFLVSFYNNEISEKSEIFDDQFSVERPDGSNFTLKIRSTKLEDSAMYFCASSEGGVNTEAFFGQGTRLTVV.

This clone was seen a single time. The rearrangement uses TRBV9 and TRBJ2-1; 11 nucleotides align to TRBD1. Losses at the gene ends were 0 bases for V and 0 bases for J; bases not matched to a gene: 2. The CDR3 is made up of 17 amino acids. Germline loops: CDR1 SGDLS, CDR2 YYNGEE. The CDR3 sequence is CASSVDGTGGSYNEQFF. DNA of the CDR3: TGTGCCAGCAGCGTAGATGGGACAGGGGGCTCCTACAATGAGCAGTTCTTC.

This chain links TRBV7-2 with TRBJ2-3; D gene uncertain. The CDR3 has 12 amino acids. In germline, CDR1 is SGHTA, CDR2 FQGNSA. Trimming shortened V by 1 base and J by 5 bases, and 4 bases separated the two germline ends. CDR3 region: CASSLGLDTQYF. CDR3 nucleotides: TGTGCCAGCAGCTTAGGGCTAGATACGCAGTATTTT.

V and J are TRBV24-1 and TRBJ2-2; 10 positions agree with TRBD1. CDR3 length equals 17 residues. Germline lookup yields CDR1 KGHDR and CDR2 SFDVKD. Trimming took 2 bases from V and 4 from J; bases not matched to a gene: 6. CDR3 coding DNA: TGTGCCACCAGTGATTACGGGACAGGGGCAACCACCGGGGAGCTGTTTTTT. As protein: CATSDYGTGATTGELFF.

The CDR3 region has the DNA TGTGCCAGCAGCTCAGGAACCGTCGGCTATGGCTACACCTTC. This translates into CASSSGTVGYGYTF. This chain connects TRBV11-1 to TRBJ1-2; D remains unclear. Germline V gene sequence: CDR1 SGHAT, CDR2 FQDESV (reference sequence). The CDR3 spans 14 residues. V was pared by 4 bases and J by 4 bases, with 13 bases between. Looking up the rest from reference TRBV11-1 and TRBJ1-2 gives the full variable domain: EAEVAQSPRYKITEKSQAVAFWCDPISGHATLYWYRQILGQGPELLVQFQDESVVDDSQLPKDRFSAERLKGVDSTLKIQPAELGDSAMYLCASSSGTVGYGYTFGSGTRLTVV.

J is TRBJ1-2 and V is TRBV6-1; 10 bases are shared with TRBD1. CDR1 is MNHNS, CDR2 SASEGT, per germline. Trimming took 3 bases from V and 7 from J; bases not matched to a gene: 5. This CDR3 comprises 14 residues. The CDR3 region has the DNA TGTGCCAGCAGTGAGACAGGGGGCGTGAGTGGCTACACCTTC. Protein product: CASSETGGVSGYTF.

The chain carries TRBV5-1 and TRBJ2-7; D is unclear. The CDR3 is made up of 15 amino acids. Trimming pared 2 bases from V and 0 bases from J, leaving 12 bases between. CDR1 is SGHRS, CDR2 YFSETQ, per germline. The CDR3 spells CASSFDGSSSYEQYF. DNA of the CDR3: TGCGCCAGCAGCTTCGACGGGTCGAGCTCCTACGAGCAGTACTTC.

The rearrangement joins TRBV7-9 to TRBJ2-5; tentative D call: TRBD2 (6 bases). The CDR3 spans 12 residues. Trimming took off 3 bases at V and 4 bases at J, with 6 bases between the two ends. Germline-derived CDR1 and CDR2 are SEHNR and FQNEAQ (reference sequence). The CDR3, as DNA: TGTGCCAGCAGCTTCGGGGGAGAGACCCAGTACTTC. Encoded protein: CASSFGGETQYF.

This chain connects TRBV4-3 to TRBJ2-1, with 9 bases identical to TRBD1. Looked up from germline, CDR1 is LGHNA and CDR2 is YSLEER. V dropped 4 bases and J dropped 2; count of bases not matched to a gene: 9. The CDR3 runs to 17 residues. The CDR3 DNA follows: TGCGCCAGCAGCCTGATTAGGGACAGGGCGACCTACAATGAGCAGTTCTTC. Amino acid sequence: CASSLIRDRATYNEQFF.

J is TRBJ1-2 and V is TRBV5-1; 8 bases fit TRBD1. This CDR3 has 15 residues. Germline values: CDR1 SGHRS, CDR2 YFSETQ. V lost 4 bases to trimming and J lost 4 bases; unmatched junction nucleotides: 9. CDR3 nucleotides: TGCGCCAGCAGCCCCGGACAGGGAGAACGCTATGGCTACACCTTC. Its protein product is CASSPGQGERYGYTF.

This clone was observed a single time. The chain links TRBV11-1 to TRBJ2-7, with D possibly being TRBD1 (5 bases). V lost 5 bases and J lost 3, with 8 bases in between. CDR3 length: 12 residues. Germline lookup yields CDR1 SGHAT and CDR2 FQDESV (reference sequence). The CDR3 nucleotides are TGTGCCAGCAGCATGACAGTCTACGAGCAGTACTTC. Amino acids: CASSMTVYEQYF.

The CDR3: CASSEAWNRGIAETQYF. For the CDR3, the DNA is TGTGCCAGCAGTGAAGCGTGGAACAGGGGGATAGCAGAGACCCAGTACTTC. V gene TRBV2 combines with J gene TRBJ2-5; 8 bases fit TRBD1. The junction had 10 bases not matched to a gene; V was cut back by 0 bases and J by 4 bases. This CDR3 region has 17 residues. Germline CDR1 SNHLY, CDR2 FYNNEI.

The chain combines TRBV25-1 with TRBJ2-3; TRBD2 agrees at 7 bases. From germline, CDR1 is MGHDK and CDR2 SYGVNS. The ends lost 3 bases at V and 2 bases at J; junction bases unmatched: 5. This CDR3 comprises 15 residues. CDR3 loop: CASSEVSGYTDTQYF. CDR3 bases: TGTGCCAGCAGTGAGGTTAGCGGGTACACAGATACGCAGTATTTT. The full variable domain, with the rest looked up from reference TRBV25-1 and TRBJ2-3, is EADIYQTPRYLVIGTGKKITLECSQTMGHDKMYWYQQDPGMELHLIHYSYGVNSTEKGDLSSESTVSRIRTEHFPLTLESARPSHTSQYLCASSEVSGYTDTQYFGPGTRLTVL.

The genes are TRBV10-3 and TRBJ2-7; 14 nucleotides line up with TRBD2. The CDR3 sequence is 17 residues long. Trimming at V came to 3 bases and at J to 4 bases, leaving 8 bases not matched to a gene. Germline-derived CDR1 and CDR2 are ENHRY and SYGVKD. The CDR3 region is CAISERGLAGVRYEQYF. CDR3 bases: TGTGCCATCAGTGAACGGGGACTAGCGGGAGTACGGTACGAGCAGTACTTC.

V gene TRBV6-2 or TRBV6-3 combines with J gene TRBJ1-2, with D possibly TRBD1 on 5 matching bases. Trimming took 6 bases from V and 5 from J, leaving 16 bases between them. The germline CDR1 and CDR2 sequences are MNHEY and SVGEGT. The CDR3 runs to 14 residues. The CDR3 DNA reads TGTGCCAGCAGCTCCGACAGCACCAGATATGGCTACACCTTC. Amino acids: CASSSDSTRYGYTF.

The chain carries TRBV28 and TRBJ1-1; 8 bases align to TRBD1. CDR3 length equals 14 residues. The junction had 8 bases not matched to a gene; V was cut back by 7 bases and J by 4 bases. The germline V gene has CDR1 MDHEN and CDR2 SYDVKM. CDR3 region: CASTLTGVTTEAFF. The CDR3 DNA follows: TGTGCCAGCACTTTGACAGGGGTGACCACTGAAGCTTTCTTT.

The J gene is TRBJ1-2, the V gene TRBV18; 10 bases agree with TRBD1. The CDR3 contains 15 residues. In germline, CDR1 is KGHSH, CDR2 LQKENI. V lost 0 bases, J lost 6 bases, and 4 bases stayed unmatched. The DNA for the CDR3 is TGTGCCAGCTCACCACCCGGGGACAGGGGCCATGGCTACACCTTC. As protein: CASSPPGDRGHGYTF.